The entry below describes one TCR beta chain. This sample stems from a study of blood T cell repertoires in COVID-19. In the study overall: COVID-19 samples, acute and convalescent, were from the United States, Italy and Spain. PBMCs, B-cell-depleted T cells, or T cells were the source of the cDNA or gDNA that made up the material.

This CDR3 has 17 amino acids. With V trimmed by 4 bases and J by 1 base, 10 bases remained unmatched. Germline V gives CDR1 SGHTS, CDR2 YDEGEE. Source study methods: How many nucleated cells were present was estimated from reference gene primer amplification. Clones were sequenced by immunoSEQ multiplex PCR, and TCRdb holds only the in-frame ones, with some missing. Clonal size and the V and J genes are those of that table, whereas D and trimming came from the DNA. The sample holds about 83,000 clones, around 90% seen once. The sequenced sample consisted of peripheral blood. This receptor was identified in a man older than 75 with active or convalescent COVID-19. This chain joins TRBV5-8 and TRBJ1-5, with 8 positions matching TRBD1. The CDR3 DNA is TGTGCCAGCAGCGGGGGGCAGGGGGCGAGGAGCAATCAGCCCCAGCATTTT. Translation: CASSGGQGARSNQPQHF.